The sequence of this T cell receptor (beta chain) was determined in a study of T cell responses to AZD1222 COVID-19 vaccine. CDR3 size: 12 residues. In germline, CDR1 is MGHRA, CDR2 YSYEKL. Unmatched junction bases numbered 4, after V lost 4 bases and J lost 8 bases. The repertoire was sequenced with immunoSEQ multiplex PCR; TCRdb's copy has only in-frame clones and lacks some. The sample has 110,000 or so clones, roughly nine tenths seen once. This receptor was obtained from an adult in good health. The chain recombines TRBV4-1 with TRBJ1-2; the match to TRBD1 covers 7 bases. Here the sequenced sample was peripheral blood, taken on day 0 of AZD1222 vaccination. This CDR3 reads CASSPRTGGYTF. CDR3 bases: TGCGCCAGCAGCCCCCGGACAGGCGGCTACACCTTC.